The 27 T cell receptor beta chains in this list originate from one sample, sequenced in a study of cytomegalovirus exposure and HLA in healthy donors. Vbeta (60) and Jbeta (13) primers were used in the PCR. TCRdb's table, derived via immunoSEQ multiplex PCR, lists solely in-frame clones and lacks some. The sample lists 130,000 or so clones, over 75% occurring once. The sequencing input was PBMCs. The receptor source for this set is a male donor in good health and CMV-seropositive.

CDR3 bases: TGTGCCAGCTCCCGACAGTTCCGCCCGCAGCCCCAGCATTTT. Encoded protein: CASSRQFRPQPQHF. The gene calls are TRBV12-2 and TRBJ1-5; the table's TRBD1 call for D was not verified on the DNA. TRBV12-2 is annotated as a pseudogene. The CDR3 spans 14 residues.

The chain joins TRBV10-3 to TRBJ1-2, with D tentatively TRBD1 (5 bases). This CDR3 is built from 13 residues. Germline CDR1 is ENHRY and CDR2 is SYGVKD. V dropped 10 bases and J dropped 4 bases, with 16 bases sitting between them. The DNA of the CDR3 is TGTGCCACCTTACAGGAAGCCTTCTATGGCTACACCTTC. Protein: CATLQEAFYGYTF.

The rearrangement links TRBV28 to TRBJ2-1; 9 bases map to TRBD2. The CDR3 has 18 amino acids. The V segment lost 3 bases and the J segment 7 bases; nucleotides outside the gene matches: 16. Per germline, CDR1 MDHEN and CDR2 SYDVKM. This CDR3 is CASSFRRILLAGRNEQFF. CDR3 sequence (DNA): TGTGCCAGCAGTTTCAGAAGAATTCTCCTAGCGGGGAGAAATGAGCAGTTCTTC.

The rearrangement links TRBV6-1 to TRBJ2-3; the match to TRBD2 covers 9 bases. There are 15 residues in the CDR3. J gave up 1 base and V 5 bases, and 4 bases lay outside the gene matches. Germline-derived CDR1 and CDR2 are MNHNS and SASEGT. Here the CDR3 DNA reads TGTGCCAGCAGTAGGACTAGCGACGGCACAGATACGCAGTATTTT. Encoded protein: CASSRTSDGTDTQYF.

This rearrangement joins TRBV7-8 to TRBJ2-1; possible D gene TRBD2, 6 bases. The germline V and J ends were trimmed by 3 bases and 7 bases, with 13 bases remaining between them. Germline assignment: CDR1 SGHVS and CDR2 FQNEAQ. The CDR3 is made up of 14 amino acids. CDR3: CASSFRGTFNEQFF. The DNA for the CDR3 is TGTGCCAGCAGCTTTCGTGGGACTTTTAATGAGCAGTTCTTC. Supplemented by reference TRBV7-8 and TRBJ2-1, the full variable domain reads GAGVSQSPRYKVAKRGQDVALRCDPISGHVSLFWYQQALGQGPEFLTYFQNEAQLDKSGLPSDRFFAERPEGSVSTLKIQRTQQEDSAVYLCASSFRGTFNEQFFGPGTRLTVL.

The chain has TRBV18 and TRBJ1-4; D might be TRBD1 (5 bases). V lost 3 bases to trimming and J lost 6 bases, with 11 bases between them. Per germline, CDR1 KGHSH and CDR2 LQKENI. The CDR3 spans 14 residues. The CDR3 coding sequence is TGTGCCAGCTCACCGTCTGGGGGGGATGAAAAACTGTTTTTT. Translating it yields CASSPSGGDEKLFF.

The rearrangement uses TRBV27 and TRBJ1-5; TRBD1 matches 10 bases. V lost 5 bases, J lost 1 base, and 14 bases stayed unmatched. CDR3 length: 19 residues. CDR1 MNHEY and CDR2 SMNVEV come from the germline V gene (reference sequence). The CDR3 loop reads CASSLYRDRGQASNQPQHF. The DNA of the CDR3 is TGTGCCAGCAGTCTCTACCGGGACAGGGGACAAGCAAGCAATCAGCCCCAGCATTTT.

The chain recombines TRBV5-6 with TRBJ1-2; TRBD1 is a possible D gene (5 bases). Germline V lookup: CDR1 SGHDT, CDR2 YYEEEE. The CDR3 covers 12 residues. Trimming shortened V by 4 bases and J by 14 bases, and 18 bases separated the two germline ends. CDR3: CASSLSGAGWTF. The CDR3, as DNA: TGTGCCAGCAGCCTTAGCGGCGCAGGGTGGACCTTC. Drawing the rest from reference TRBV5-6 and TRBJ1-2, the complete variable domain is DAGVTQSPTHLIKTRGQQVTLRCSPKSGHDTVSWYQQALGQGPQFIFQYYEEEERQRGNFPDRFSGHQFPNYSSELNVNALLLGDSALYLCASSLSGAGWTFGSGTRLTVV.

A single count supports this clone. The CDR3 nucleotides read TGTGCCAGCAGTGAATTAGCGGGAGTAAACTCCTACAATGAGCAGTTCTTC. It is translated as CASSELAGVNSYNEQFF. The chain is built from TRBV6-1 and TRBJ2-1; the match to TRBD2 covers 9 bases. This CDR3 is built from 17 residues. V shed 2 bases and J 0 bases; nucleotides not matched to a gene: 5. Germline values: CDR1 MNHNS, CDR2 SASEGT.

The CDR3 coding sequence is TGTGCCAGCAGCCCTCGGACTAGCGGGAGGTGGGAGACCCAGTACTTC. This codes for CASSPRTSGRWETQYF. This sequence joins TRBV14 and TRBJ2-5; 14 nucleotides agree with TRBD2. CDR1 is SGHDN and CDR2 is FVKESK in the germline V gene. The CDR3 is 16 amino acids. Losses at the gene ends were 4 bases for V and 5 bases for J; bases not matched to a gene: 6.

The V gene is TRBV6-1, the J gene TRBJ2-7; D gene uncertain. CDR1 and CDR2 from the germline V gene are MNHNS and SASEGT. The CDR3 length is 10 residues. Deletions cut 10 bases from V and 7 bases from J, with 11 bases between. In DNA, the CDR3 is TGTGCCACGCTATTGGTGGAGCAGTACTTC. It codes for CATLLVEQYF.

This clone was counted between two and nine times. J is TRBJ2-7 and V is TRBV28; 9 bases line up with TRBD1. After removal of 8 bases from V and 2 bases from J, the junction contained 1 base not matched to a gene. CDR1 and CDR2 (germline): MDHEN, SYDVKM. This CDR3 has 12 amino acids. CDR3 DNA: TGTGCCAGCGGGACAGGGACCTACGAGCAGTACTTC. Translated: CASGTGTYEQYF.

This rearrangement joins TRBV5-5 to TRBJ2-3; D ambiguous. Between the trimmed V and J ends, which lost 4 bases and 2 bases, there was a span of 8 bases. This CDR3 has 13 residues. The germline gives CDR1 SGHKS, CDR2 YYEKEE (reference sequence). DNA for the CDR3: TGTGCCAGCAGCCCCCTATACACAGATACGCAGTATTTT. This sequence encodes CASSPLYTDTQYF.

This chain joins TRBV4-2 and TRBJ1-3; 9 nucleotides align to TRBD1. In germline, CDR1 is LGHNA, CDR2 YNFKEQ. The CDR3 consists of 16 residues. V shed 0 bases and J 2 bases; nucleotides not matched to a gene: 2. The CDR3 region is CASSQEGTGTGNTIYF. In nucleotides, the CDR3 is TGTGCCAGCAGCCAAGAAGGGACAGGGACTGGAAACACCATATATTTT.

V is TRBV28 and J is TRBJ2-1, with TRBD2 identical over 9 bases. Germline CDR1 reads MDHEN; CDR2 reads SYDVKM. This CDR3 is 15 amino acids long. V lost 2 bases to trimming and J lost 8 bases; unmatched junction nucleotides: 7. For the CDR3, the DNA is TGTGCCAGCAGTTTAGGGCCTAGCGGGATTCATGAGCAGTTCTTC. It encodes CASSLGPSGIHEQFF.

The CDR3 is CASSYDRGREDTQYF. In nucleotides, the CDR3 is TGTGCCAGCAGTTACGACAGGGGGAGAGAGGATACGCAGTATTTT. The chain carries TRBV6-5 and TRBJ2-3, with 9 positions matching TRBD1. Trimming cost V 2 bases and J 6 bases; bases outside gene matches: 6. The germline gives CDR1 MNHEY, CDR2 SVGAGI. The CDR3 length is 15 residues.

The V call is TRBV5-1, the J call TRBJ1-1, with a possible D match to TRBD1 (5 bases). CDR1 is SGHRS, CDR2 YFSETQ, per germline. The CDR3 has 14 residues. Trimming shortened V by 7 bases and J by 4 bases, and 17 bases separated the two germline ends. The CDR3 reads CASSTGGSGTEAFF. The CDR3 DNA reads as TGCGCCAGCTCGACGGGGGGGTCGGGCACTGAAGCTTTCTTT.

This chain uses TRBV28 with TRBJ2-7; D possibly corresponds to TRBD2 (5 bases). Germline V gene sequence: CDR1 MDHEN, CDR2 SYDVKM. The V and J ends lost 1 base and 7 bases respectively, with 20 bases between them. This CDR3 comprises 16 residues. Written as DNA, the CDR3 is TGTGCCAGCAGTTTATTCCAGCGGCCCAACCCGGGGGAGCAGTACTTC. This encodes CASSLFQRPNPGEQYF.

The J gene is TRBJ1-5, the V gene TRBV19; 8 bases agree with TRBD1. V lost 6 bases to trimming and J lost 2 bases; unmatched junction nucleotides: 6. There are 15 residues in the CDR3. Germline values: CDR1 LNHDA, CDR2 SQIVND (reference sequence). The CDR3 region is CASRPDREGNQPQHF. For the CDR3, the DNA is TGTGCCAGTAGACCGGACAGGGAGGGCAATCAGCCCCAGCATTTT.

The chain links TRBV7-8 to TRBJ2-2; maybe TRBD1 (6 bases). The CDR3 runs to 16 residues. V was cut by 3 bases and J by 7 bases, with 18 bases left in between. Germline assignment: CDR1 SGHVS and CDR2 FQNEAQ. Here the CDR3 reads CASSLGVLGQIGELFF. The CDR3 DNA is TGTGCCAGCAGCTTGGGGGTCCTTGGACAGATCGGGGAGCTGTTTTTT.

In its sample, this clone was seen once. One end of the junction fails to match germline, which may point to a read error. J is TRBJ2-2 and V is TRBV7-9, with D possibly matching TRBD1 (5 bases). Germline lookup yields CDR1 SEHNR and CDR2 FQNEAQ (reference sequence). The CDR3 extends over 17 amino acids. The CDR3 spells CSSSLRNQGLNTGELFF. CDR3 in DNA: TGTTCCAGCAGCTTGAGGAACCAGGGATTGAACACCGGGGAGCTGTTTTTT.

The V call is TRBV7-5, the J call TRBJ2-6; the table's TRBD1 call for D was not verified on the DNA. TRBV7-5 has pseudogene status. The CDR3 is 18 residues long. The CDR3 DNA sequence: TGTGTCAGAAGCCCGCCCAGGACAGGGCTCTCTGGGGCCAACGTCCTGACTTTC. It specifies CVRSPPRTGLSGANVLTF.

This sequence joins TRBV28 and TRBJ2-5; TRBD2 matches 7 bases. The CDR3 extends over 16 amino acids. Germline V CDR1 and CDR2: MDHEN, SYDVKM. The V and J ends lost 2 bases and 4 bases, in that order; junction bases with no gene match: 10. CDR3 sequence (DNA): TGTGCCAGCAGTTTAATATTTGCGGGAGTCGGAGAGACCCAGTACTTC. It specifies CASSLIFAGVGETQYF.

The chain carries TRBV27 and TRBJ2-7; D may be TRBD2 (6 bases). CDR3 length: 13 amino acids. The germline V and J ends were trimmed by 5 bases and 3 bases, with 11 bases remaining between them. In germline, CDR1 is MNHEY, CDR2 SMNVEV (reference sequence). The CDR3 region has the DNA TGTGCCAGCAGTCCGGGACTTGGCTACGAGCAGTACTTC. Amino acid sequence: CASSPGLGYEQYF.

The V and J genes are TRBV27 and TRBJ2-1, with D possibly TRBD2 on 6 matching bases. The ends were cut back, 6 bases at V and 4 bases at J, with 10 bases in the middle. This CDR3 has 13 amino acids. Germline CDR1 and CDR2: MNHEY and SMNVEV (reference sequence). The CDR3 DNA reads TGTGCCAGCAGACCCGGGACTTACAATGAGCAGTTCTTC. Protein: CASRPGTYNEQFF.

This sequence joins TRBV7-9 and TRBJ2-5; 8 bases line up with TRBD1. The CDR3 is made up of 14 amino acids. V was clipped by 2 bases and J by 5 bases; unmatched bases: 4. The germline gives CDR1 SEHNR, CDR2 FQNEAQ (reference sequence). CDR3 amino acids: CASSLSTGVETQYF. CDR3 sequence (DNA): TGTGCCAGCAGCTTATCGACAGGGGTGGAGACCCAGTACTTC.

This clone was observed a few times. The rearrangement joins TRBV5-5 to TRBJ1-1, with TRBD1 as a possible D gene (6 bases). Looked up from germline, CDR1 is SGHKS and CDR2 is YYEKEE (reference sequence). Trimming pared 4 bases from V and 11 bases from J, leaving 18 bases between. The CDR3 extends over 13 amino acids. The CDR3 DNA sequence: TGTGCCAGCAGCCCACAGGGTCGGGCCGGGGCTTTCTTT. Its protein is CASSPQGRAGAFF. Full variable domain (rest looked up from reference TRBV5-5 and TRBJ1-1): DAGVTQSPTHLIKTRGQQVTLRCSPISGHKSVSWYQQVLGQGPQFIFQYYEKEERGRGNFPDRFSARQFPNYSSELNVNALLLGDSALYLCASSPQGRAGAFFGQGTRLTVV.